Listed below are T cell receptor beta chains from one sample, sequenced in a study of OX40 agonist ivuxolimab in advanced cancers. Sequencing used immunoSEQ multiplex PCR; TCRdb keeps in-frame clones, though not all of them. In the table there are around 65,000 clones, about 92% of which are singletons. The material sequenced was CD4+ or CD8+ T cells sorted from blood, taken in a trial of the OX40 agonist ivuxolimab. The receptors originated from an adult with an advanced solid tumor such as melanoma, head and neck, liver or kidney cancer. The CDR3 runs from the conserved cysteine through the conserved F or W. Fields, in order: D gene, J gene, clone size, V gene, CDR3 DNA, CDR3 protein. The D gene is left open where the match is weak. Size tells how often a clone was seen (once, few, many) or the class of an expanded clone, and some rows leave it out.

d_gene: TRBD2; j_gene: TRBJ2-1; abundance: once; v_gene: TRBV7-9; CDR3nt: TGTGCCAGCAGCTTAAGGGGACTAGCGGGGACAATTTACAATGAGCAGTTCTTC; CDR3aa: CASSLRGLAGTIYNEQFF
d_gene: NA; j_gene: TRBJ2-7; abundance: NA; v_gene: TRBV5-1; CDR3nt: TGCGCCAGCAGCTTGGGGCTTAGGGACGAGCAGTACTTC; CDR3aa: CASSLGLRDEQYF
d_gene: NA; j_gene: TRBJ2-2; abundance: NA; v_gene: TRBV18; CDR3nt: TGTGCCAGCTCACCAGGACAGACTAACACCGGGGAGCTGTTTTTT; CDR3aa: CASSPGQTNTGELFF
d_gene: NA; j_gene: TRBJ2-1; abundance: NA; v_gene: TRBV7-9; CDR3nt: TGTGCCAGCAGCTTAGAAGGGACCCAGAAGTTCTTC; CDR3aa: CASSLEGTQKFF
d_gene: NA; j_gene: TRBJ2-7; abundance: NA; v_gene: TRBV19; CDR3nt: TGTGCCAGTAGTGTTAGCGGAACTCACTACGAGCAGTACTTC; CDR3aa: CASSVSGTHYEQYF
d_gene: NA; j_gene: TRBJ2-7; abundance: NA; v_gene: TRBV6-1; CDR3nt: TGTGCCAGTGCTCGGGGGTGGAACGAGCAGTACTTC; CDR3aa: CASARGWNEQYF
d_gene: NA; j_gene: TRBJ2-2; abundance: NA; v_gene: TRBV10-1; CDR3nt: TGCGCCAGCAGTGAGTCTGTAGGGGCGAACACCGGGGAGCTGTTTTTT; CDR3aa: CASSESVGANTGELFF
d_gene: TRBD2; j_gene: TRBJ2-3; abundance: NA; v_gene: TRBV6-1; CDR3nt: TGTGCCAGCAGTGGTAGCGGGGGGCCAGATACGCAGTATTTT; CDR3aa: CASSGSGGPDTQYF
d_gene: NA; j_gene: TRBJ2-3; abundance: NA; v_gene: TRBV6-1; CDR3nt: TGTGCCAGCAGTAACGCGGTGTCCTACACAGATACGCAGTATTTT; CDR3aa: CASSNAVSYTDTQYF
d_gene: TRBD1; j_gene: TRBJ1-2; abundance: NA; v_gene: TRBV4-1; CDR3nt: TGCGCCAGCAGACAGGATCGACAGGGGGCTTCTCCTGGCTACACCTTC; CDR3aa: CASRQDRQGASPGYTF
d_gene: NA; j_gene: TRBJ2-3; abundance: NA; v_gene: TRBV19; CDR3nt: TGTGCCAGTAGTATACAGGGGGGGGTGACAGATACGCAGTATTTT; CDR3aa: CASSIQGGVTDTQYF
d_gene: TRBD1; j_gene: TRBJ2-7; abundance: few; v_gene: TRBV30; CDR3nt: TGTGCCTGGAGTGGGACAGGGGGTGGCCACGAGCAGTACTTC; CDR3aa: CAWSGTGGGHEQYF
d_gene: TRBD1; j_gene: TRBJ2-7; abundance: NA; v_gene: TRBV14; CDR3nt: TGTGCCAGCAGCCAAAGCGTGGGACAGGGTTACGAGCAGTACTTC; CDR3aa: CASSQSVGQGYEQYF
d_gene: NA; j_gene: TRBJ1-4; abundance: NA; v_gene: TRBV7-2; CDR3nt: TGTGCCAGCAGCTTAGATCGGGGAAAACTGTTTTTT; CDR3aa: CASSLDRGKLFF
d_gene: NA; j_gene: TRBJ1-5; abundance: NA; v_gene: TRBV5-1; CDR3nt: TGCGCCAGCAGCCCAGGGGACTTGGGTAGCAATCAGCCCCAGCATTTT; CDR3aa: CASSPGDLGSNQPQHF
d_gene: TRBD2; j_gene: TRBJ2-2; abundance: NA; v_gene: TRBV18; CDR3nt: TGTGCCAGCTCTACCTCTTCGGGAGGGGAGATCGGGGAGCTGTTTTTT; CDR3aa: CASSTSSGGEIGELFF
d_gene: TRBD1; j_gene: TRBJ2-2; abundance: NA; v_gene: TRBV2; CDR3nt: TGTGCCAGCAGTGGACAGGGGGCAGACACCGGGGAGCTGTTTTTT; CDR3aa: CASSGQGADTGELFF
d_gene: NA; j_gene: TRBJ1-4; abundance: NA; v_gene: TRBV2; CDR3nt: TGTGCCAGCAGTGATGGGGGAACTGAAAAACTGTTTTTT; CDR3aa: CASSDGGTEKLFF
d_gene: NA; j_gene: TRBJ2-7; abundance: NA; v_gene: TRBV18; CDR3nt: TGTGCCAGCTCACCTGGGGACTCAAGCTCCCGGGACTTC; CDR3aa: CASSPGDSSSRDF
d_gene: TRBD1; j_gene: TRBJ2-5; abundance: NA; v_gene: TRBV18; CDR3nt: TGTGCCAGCTCCCGCACAGGGGGCTTGAGGGAGACCCAGTACTTC; CDR3aa: CASSRTGGLRETQYF
d_gene: NA; j_gene: TRBJ2-7; abundance: NA; v_gene: TRBV19; CDR3nt: TGTGCCAGTAGTATCGGGACCGGACAACGCTACGAGCAGTACTTC; CDR3aa: CASSIGTGQRYEQYF
d_gene: NA; j_gene: TRBJ2-3; abundance: NA; v_gene: TRBV12-5; CDR3nt: TGTGCTAGTGGTTTGGGCGCAGGGTACACAGATACGCAGTATTTT; CDR3aa: CASGLGAGYTDTQYF
d_gene: NA; j_gene: TRBJ1-2; abundance: once; v_gene: TRBV5-4; CDR3nt: TGTGCCAGCAGCTTGGCCGGCGATGGCTACACCTTC; CDR3aa: CASSLAGDGYTF
d_gene: TRBD1; j_gene: TRBJ2-6; abundance: NA; v_gene: TRBV27; CDR3nt: TGTGCCAGCAGTTTCCGTCCTACAGGGGCTGGGGCCAACGTCCTGACTTTC; CDR3aa: CASSFRPTGAGANVLTF
d_gene: NA; j_gene: TRBJ1-1; abundance: NA; v_gene: TRBV30; CDR3nt: TGTGCCTGGAGTGTCGGGACCTCATGGGCGAACACTGAAGCTTTCTTT; CDR3aa: CAWSVGTSWANTEAFF
d_gene: NA; j_gene: TRBJ1-3; abundance: NA; v_gene: TRBV4-1; CDR3nt: TGCGCCAGCAGCCCAAGCCGGGACGCGCGAAACACCATATATTTT; CDR3aa: CASSPSRDARNTIYF
d_gene: NA; j_gene: TRBJ2-3; abundance: NA; v_gene: TRBV2; CDR3nt: TGTGCCAGCAGTGGATTCTTGGATACGCAGTATTTT; CDR3aa: CASSGFLDTQYF
d_gene: NA; j_gene: TRBJ2-7; abundance: NA; v_gene: TRBV6-1; CDR3nt: TGTGCCAGCACTCTGCCTTTTGACGAGCAGTACTTC; CDR3aa: CASTLPFDEQYF
d_gene: NA; j_gene: TRBJ2-7; abundance: NA; v_gene: TRBV5-1; CDR3nt: TGCGCCAGCACCCTCGGGCTAGCGCGAACCTACGAGCAGTACTTC; CDR3aa: CASTLGLARTYEQYF
d_gene: TRBD2; j_gene: TRBJ2-5; abundance: NA; v_gene: TRBV7-9; CDR3nt: TGTGCCAGCAGCCGAGCGGGAGAGGGGGAGACCCAGTACTTC; CDR3aa: CASSRAGEGETQYF
d_gene: NA; j_gene: TRBJ1-1; abundance: few; v_gene: TRBV5-1; CDR3nt: TGCGCCAGCAGCTTGGCCGGACAGAACACTGAAGCTTTCTTT; CDR3aa: CASSLAGQNTEAFF
d_gene: NA; j_gene: TRBJ1-1; abundance: few; v_gene: TRBV30; CDR3nt: TGTGCCTCGAAGACCACAAAGAACACTGAAGCTTTCTTT; CDR3aa: CASKTTKNTEAFF
d_gene: NA; j_gene: TRBJ2-5; abundance: few; v_gene: TRBV20-1; CDR3nt: TGCAGTGCCCCAACCGGAGAGACCCAGTACTTC; CDR3aa: CSAPTGETQYF
d_gene: NA; j_gene: TRBJ1-6; abundance: NA; v_gene: TRBV7-7; CDR3nt: TGTGCTAGCAGCCAGAACGACCGGAGCTCCTATAATTCACCCCTCCACTTT; CDR3aa: CASSQNDRSSYNSPLHF
d_gene: NA; j_gene: TRBJ2-3; abundance: NA; v_gene: TRBV7-9; CDR3nt: TGTGCCAGCAGCTCACAAGGGGGGAGCACAGATACGCAGTATTTT; CDR3aa: CASSSQGGSTDTQYF
d_gene: TRBD2; j_gene: TRBJ2-1; abundance: NA; v_gene: TRBV29-1; CDR3nt: TGCAGCGTTGGTAGCGGGAGGGCCGGATACAATGAGCAGTTCTTC; CDR3aa: CSVGSGRAGYNEQFF
d_gene: NA; j_gene: TRBJ2-2; abundance: NA; v_gene: TRBV12-5; CDR3nt: TGTGCTAGTTGCCGGATCTTCGAGACTATGAACACCGGGGAGCTGTTTTTT; CDR3aa: CASCRIFETMNTGELFF
d_gene: NA; j_gene: TRBJ1-5; abundance: NA; v_gene: TRBV2; CDR3nt: TGTGCCAGCAAGGAGGTCCCCGGTGCGAATCAGCCCCAGCATTTT; CDR3aa: CASKEVPGANQPQHF
d_gene: TRBD1; j_gene: TRBJ1-6; abundance: NA; v_gene: TRBV18; CDR3nt: TGTGCCAGCTCACCCCGCCCCCCGCTAACAGGGGATCTTGATAATTCACCCCTCCACTTT; CDR3aa: CASSPRPPLTGDLDNSPLHF
d_gene: TRBD2; j_gene: TRBJ2-7; abundance: few; v_gene: TRBV30; CDR3nt: TGTGCCTGGACTAGCGGGTCCTACGAGCAGTACTTC; CDR3aa: CAWTSGSYEQYF
d_gene: NA; j_gene: TRBJ2-7; abundance: NA; v_gene: TRBV29-1; CDR3nt: TGCAGCGTTGAAGGGGATATTTCGGGATCTTACGAGCAGTACTTC; CDR3aa: CSVEGDISGSYEQYF
d_gene: NA; j_gene: TRBJ2-3; abundance: NA; v_gene: TRBV27; CDR3nt: TGTGCCAGCAGGAGCGCATGGATGGGCACAGATACGCAGTATTTT; CDR3aa: CASRSAWMGTDTQYF
d_gene: TRBD1; j_gene: TRBJ1-3; abundance: NA; v_gene: TRBV7-8; CDR3nt: TGTGCCAGCAGCTGGGACAGTTCCGACTCTGGAAACACCATATATTTT; CDR3aa: CASSWDSSDSGNTIYF
d_gene: TRBD2; j_gene: TRBJ2-5; abundance: NA; v_gene: TRBV7-8; CDR3nt: TGTGCCAGCAACCCATGGAGACTAGCGGGAGGTTTAGGCAGAGGGACCCAGTACTTC; CDR3aa: CASNPWRLAGGLGRGTQYF
d_gene: TRBD2; j_gene: TRBJ2-2; abundance: NA; v_gene: TRBV6-1; CDR3nt: TGTGCCAGCAGTAGGCGGGAGCCCGGGGAGCTGTTTTTT; CDR3aa: CASSRREPGELFF
d_gene: NA; j_gene: TRBJ2-7; abundance: NA; v_gene: TRBV7-9; CDR3nt: TGTGCCAGCAGCTTCGGCGGTTCCTACGAGCAGTACTTC; CDR3aa: CASSFGGSYEQYF
d_gene: NA; j_gene: TRBJ2-5; abundance: NA; v_gene: TRBV4-1; CDR3nt: TGCGCCAGCAGCCAAGAGCCAGGTGTAGAGACCCAGTACTTC; CDR3aa: CASSQEPGVETQYF
d_gene: NA; j_gene: TRBJ2-2; abundance: NA; v_gene: TRBV13; CDR3nt: TGTGCCAGCAGCTTAGCAGGGTCCGGGGAGCTGTTTTTT; CDR3aa: CASSLAGSGELFF
d_gene: TRBD1; j_gene: TRBJ2-3; abundance: NA; v_gene: TRBV6-1; CDR3nt: TGTGCCAGCCGAGACAGGGGGATCGGCACAGATACGCAGTATTTT; CDR3aa: CASRDRGIGTDTQYF
d_gene: NA; j_gene: TRBJ2-7; abundance: NA; v_gene: TRBV15; CDR3nt: TGTGCCACCAGCAAGGGGGACTCCTACGAGCAGTACTTC; CDR3aa: CATSKGDSYEQYF
d_gene: TRBD2; j_gene: TRBJ2-2; abundance: once; v_gene: TRBV6-1; CDR3nt: TGTGCCACCTCAGAAGCTAGCGGGAGAACCGGGGAGCTGTTTTTT; CDR3aa: CATSEASGRTGELFF
d_gene: TRBD1; j_gene: TRBJ2-7; abundance: NA; v_gene: TRBV2; CDR3nt: TGTGCCAGCAGTTCCGGGACAGGGGGGACCTACGAGCAGTACTTC; CDR3aa: CASSSGTGGTYEQYF
d_gene: NA; j_gene: TRBJ2-7; abundance: NA; v_gene: TRBV5-1; CDR3nt: TGCGCCAGCAGGACCCAAACAGGTATTATTACAGACGAGCAGTACTTC; CDR3aa: CASRTQTGIITDEQYF
d_gene: NA; j_gene: TRBJ1-5; abundance: NA; v_gene: TRBV6-1; CDR3nt: TGTGCCAGCAGGCCTGGACATATAAATCAGCCCCAGCATTTT; CDR3aa: CASRPGHINQPQHF
d_gene: NA; j_gene: TRBJ2-7; abundance: once; v_gene: TRBV5-1; CDR3nt: TGCGCCAGCAGCTTGTACGGGAGCGGGCACGAGCAGTACTTC; CDR3aa: CASSLYGSGHEQYF
d_gene: NA; j_gene: TRBJ1-5; abundance: NA; v_gene: TRBV6-5; CDR3nt: TGTGCCAGCTCCCGGGGCCAGGTCAATCAGCCCCAGCATTTT; CDR3aa: CASSRGQVNQPQHF
d_gene: TRBD1; j_gene: TRBJ2-3; abundance: once; v_gene: TRBV5-1; CDR3nt: TGCGCCAGCGGTCTTGGGACAGGGTTTTCCGATACGCAGTATTTT; CDR3aa: CASGLGTGFSDTQYF
d_gene: TRBD2; j_gene: TRBJ2-7; abundance: NA; v_gene: TRBV4-2; CDR3nt: TGTGCCAGCAGCCAAGTCGCGGGGGGTTCCGAGCAGTACTTC; CDR3aa: CASSQVAGGSEQYF
d_gene: NA; j_gene: TRBJ1-2; abundance: NA; v_gene: TRBV27; CDR3nt: TGTGCCAGCAGTTTATGGAACTATGGCTACACCTTC; CDR3aa: CASSLWNYGYTF